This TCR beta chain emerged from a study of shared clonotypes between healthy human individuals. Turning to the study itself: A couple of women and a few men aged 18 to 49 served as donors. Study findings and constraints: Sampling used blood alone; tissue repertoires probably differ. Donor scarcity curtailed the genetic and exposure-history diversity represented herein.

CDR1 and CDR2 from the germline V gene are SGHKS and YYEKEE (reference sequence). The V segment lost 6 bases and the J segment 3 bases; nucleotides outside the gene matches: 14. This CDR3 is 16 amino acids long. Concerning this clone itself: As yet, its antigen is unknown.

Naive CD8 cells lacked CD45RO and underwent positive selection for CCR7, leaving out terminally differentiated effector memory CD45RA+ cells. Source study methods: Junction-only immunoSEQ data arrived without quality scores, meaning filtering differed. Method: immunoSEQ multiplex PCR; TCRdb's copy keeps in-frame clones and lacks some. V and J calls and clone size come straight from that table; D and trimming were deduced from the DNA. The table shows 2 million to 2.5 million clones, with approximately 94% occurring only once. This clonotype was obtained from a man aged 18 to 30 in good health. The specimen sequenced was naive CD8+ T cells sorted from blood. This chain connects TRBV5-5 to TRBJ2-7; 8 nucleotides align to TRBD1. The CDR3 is CASTQGGPGGIYEQYF. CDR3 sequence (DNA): TGTGCCAGCACCCAAGGTGGTCCAGGGGGCATCTACGAGCAGTACTTC.